Given below is one TCR beta chain in context. What it recognizes is unknown. This record comes from a study of OX40 agonist ivuxolimab in advanced cancers. The study's findings and limits: Clonal expansion by week 6 occurred in CD4+ and CD8+ blood T cells (at 0.1 to 3.0 mg/kg). The specificity for antigen of the expanded peripheral T cells was not determined. Nonresponders, in some cases, also had low normalized T-cell clonal expansion.

Here immunoSEQ multiplex PCR was the method, and the copy in TCRdb shows in-frame clones only, minus some. The sample carries over 8,500 clones, around nine tenths recorded once. CDR1 and CDR2 from the germline V gene are LNHDA and SQIVND (reference sequence). Germline trimming cut 4 bases from V and 3 bases from J; bases unmatched to any gene: 6. The CDR3 covers 15 residues. This clonotype was sampled from an adult with an advanced solid tumor such as melanoma, head and neck, liver or kidney cancer. The specimen was CD4+ or CD8+ T cells sorted from blood, collected in a trial of the OX40 agonist ivuxolimab. The rearrangement uses TRBV19 and TRBJ2-3; 8 bases are a match to TRBD2. CDR3 nucleotides: TGTGCCAGTAGTACAAGCGGGAGTATGACAGATACGCAGTATTTT. Translated: CASSTSGSMTDTQYF.